This T cell receptor (beta chain) was found in a study of OX40 agonist ivuxolimab in advanced cancers. In terms of the full investigation: Ivuxolimab, which targeted the costimulatory receptor OX40 (CD134), was an agonistic, fully human IgG2 monoclonal antibody. The paper describes the monotherapy dose-escalation part (N of about 47 patients) of the phase I trial of ivuxolimab. Intravenous ivuxolimab was administered to patients every 2 weeks at six dose levels: 0.01, 0.1, 0.3, 1.5, 3 and 10 mg/kg. Patients were allowed to have had prior anti-PD-1, anti-PD-L1 or anti-CTLA-4 therapy, and approximately 40% of the dose-escalation patients had been treated with checkpoint inhibitors. Among the approximately 50 dose-escalation patients, some 20 had hepatocellular carcinoma, about 15 melanoma, 9 renal cell carcinoma and 9 head and neck cancer. A male proportion of almost 85% and a mean age of 60 years, ranging from 23 to 79, were recorded for the dose-escalation cohort. Peripheral TCRbeta sequencing aimed to test whether ivuxolimab altered TCR sequence diversity and caused clonal T-cell expansion. Partial responses were achieved by three dose-escalation patients, of whom one had hepatocellular carcinoma and two had cutaneous melanoma.

For sequencing of the TCRbeta CDR3 region, genomic DNA was extracted from the sorted cells. The immunoSEQ Assay was used for sequencing of TCRbeta CDR3 regions. In TCRdb, the immuneACCESS table is reduced to in-frame sequences with V and J assigned. These tables do not hold every clone; where another copy was compared, an unresolved V gene accounts for under half, and the others remain unexplained. This sample has about 58,000 clones in its table, and 80% to 90% of those were observed once. The top ten constitute around 2% of the sample. The trial excluded patients who had a history of autoimmune disease or who were on systemic immunosuppression. Peripheral blood for TCR sequencing was collected from all dose cohorts at baseline, on cycle 4 day 1, and on cycle 7 day 1. Samples were obtained from an open-label, multicenter, first-in-human phase I dose-escalation trial of ivuxolimab. The trial enrolled adults with locally advanced or metastatic head and neck squamous cell, hepatocellular, melanoma or renal cell carcinoma. Before TCR sequencing, CD4+ and CD8+ T cells were separately sorted from peripheral blood.

V has 0 bases trimmed and J has 3 bases trimmed; junction bases matching no gene number 2. The CDR3 starts with the cysteine, ends with the phenylalanine, and has 16 residues. Here the CDR3 DNA is all that survives: 48 bases in frame from base 1. From the germline V gene, CDR1 is LGHNA and CDR2 is YNFKEQ. Concerning this clone: What this receptor recognizes is not known. No much larger clone is present one base from it, and per-base qualities are unavailable.

Broad study findings and their caveats: After ivuxolimab, expanded clones were on average more numerous among CD8+ T cells than among CD4+ T cells. Low levels of normalized T-cell clonal expansion were also seen in some nonresponding patients. At doses from 0.1 to 3.0 mg/kg, clonal expansion was seen in both CD4+ and CD8+ blood T cells between baseline and week 6. In the 0.1-3.0 mg/kg groups, partial responders had among the lowest normalized peripheral clonal expansion, particularly in CD8+ T cells. Which antigens the clonally expanded peripheral T cells were specific for was not determined.

The sample was CD4+ or CD8+ T cells sorted from blood, taken in a trial of the OX40 agonist ivuxolimab. This chain is built from TRBV4-2 and TRBJ2-2, and 9 junctional nucleotides match TRBD2. This clonotype was sampled from an adult with an advanced solid tumor such as melanoma, head and neck, liver or kidney cancer. The CDR3 is CASSQEGTSYTGELFF. Here is the DNA: TGTGCCAGCAGCCAAGAAGGGACTAGCTACACCGGGGAGCTGTTTTTT.